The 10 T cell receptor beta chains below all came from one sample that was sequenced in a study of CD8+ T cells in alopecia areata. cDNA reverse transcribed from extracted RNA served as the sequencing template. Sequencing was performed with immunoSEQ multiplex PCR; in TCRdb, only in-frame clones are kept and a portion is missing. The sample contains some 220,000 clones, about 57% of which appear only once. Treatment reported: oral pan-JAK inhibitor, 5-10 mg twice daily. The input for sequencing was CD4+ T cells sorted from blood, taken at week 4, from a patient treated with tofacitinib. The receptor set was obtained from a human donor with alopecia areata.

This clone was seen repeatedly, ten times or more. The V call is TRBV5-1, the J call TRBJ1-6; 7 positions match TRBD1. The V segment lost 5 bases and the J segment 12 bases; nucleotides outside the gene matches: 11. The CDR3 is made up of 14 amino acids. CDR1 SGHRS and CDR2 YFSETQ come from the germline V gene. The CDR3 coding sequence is TGCGCCAGCAGAACCGGGACAGAACAACTACCCCTCCACTTT. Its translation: CASRTGTEQLPLHF.

This chain's CDR3 is CAWTEVANEKLFF. The CDR3 DNA follows: TGTGCCTGGACAGAAGTCGCTAATGAAAAACTGTTTTTT. V and J are TRBV30 and TRBJ1-4; D is undetermined. Germline V lookup: CDR1 GTSNPN, CDR2 SVGIG (reference sequence). V was clipped by 4 bases and J by 3 bases, with 9 bases between them. The CDR3 runs 13 residues.

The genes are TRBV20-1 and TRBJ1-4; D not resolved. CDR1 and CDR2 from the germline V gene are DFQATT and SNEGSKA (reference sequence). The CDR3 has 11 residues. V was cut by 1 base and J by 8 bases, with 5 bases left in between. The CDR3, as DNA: TGCAGTGCTAGAGGCAGAGAAAAACTGTTTTTT. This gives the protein CSARGREKLFF.

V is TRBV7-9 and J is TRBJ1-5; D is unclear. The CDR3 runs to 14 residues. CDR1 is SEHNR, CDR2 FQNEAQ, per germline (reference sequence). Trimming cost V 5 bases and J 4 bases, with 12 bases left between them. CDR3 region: CASSLEPGNQPQHF. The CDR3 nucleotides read TGTGCCAGCAGCCTAGAACCCGGGAATCAGCCCCAGCATTTT.

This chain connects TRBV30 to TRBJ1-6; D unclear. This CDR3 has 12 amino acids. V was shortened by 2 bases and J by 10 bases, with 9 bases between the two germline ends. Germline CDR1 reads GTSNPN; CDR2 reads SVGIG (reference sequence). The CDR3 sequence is CAWSMGYSPLHF. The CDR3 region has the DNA TGTGCCTGGAGTATGGGGTACTCACCCCTCCACTTT.

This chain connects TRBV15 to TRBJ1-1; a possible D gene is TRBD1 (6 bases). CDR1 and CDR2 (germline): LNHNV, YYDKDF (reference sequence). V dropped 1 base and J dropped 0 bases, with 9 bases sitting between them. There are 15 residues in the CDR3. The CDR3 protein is CATSRVWTVNTEAFF. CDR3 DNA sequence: TGTGCCACCAGCAGAGTCTGGACAGTGAACACTGAAGCTTTCTTT.

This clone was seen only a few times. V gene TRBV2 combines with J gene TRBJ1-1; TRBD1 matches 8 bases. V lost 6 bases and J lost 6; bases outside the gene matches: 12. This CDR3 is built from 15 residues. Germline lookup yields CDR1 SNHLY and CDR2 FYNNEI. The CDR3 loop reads CASSGQGWNLAEAFF. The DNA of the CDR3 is TGTGCCAGCAGCGGACAGGGTTGGAATTTGGCTGAAGCTTTCTTT.

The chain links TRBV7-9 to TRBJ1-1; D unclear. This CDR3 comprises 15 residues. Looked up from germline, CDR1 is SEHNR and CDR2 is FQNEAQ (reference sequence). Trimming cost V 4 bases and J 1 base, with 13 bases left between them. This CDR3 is CASSSVPTTNTEAFF. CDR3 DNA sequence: TGTGCCAGCAGCTCCGTGCCGACAACGAACACTGAAGCTTTCTTT.

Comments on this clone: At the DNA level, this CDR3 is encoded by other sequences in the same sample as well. Written as DNA, the CDR3 is TGCGCCAGCAGCTTGACAGGTAGCTCCTACAATGAGCAGTTCTTC. Translated: CASSLTGSSYNEQFF. The chain links TRBV5-1 to TRBJ2-1; a possible D gene is TRBD1 (5 bases). V gave up 1 base and J gave up 0 bases, with 8 bases separating them. The CDR3 loop spans 15 amino acids. Germline V gives CDR1 SGHRS, CDR2 YFSETQ.

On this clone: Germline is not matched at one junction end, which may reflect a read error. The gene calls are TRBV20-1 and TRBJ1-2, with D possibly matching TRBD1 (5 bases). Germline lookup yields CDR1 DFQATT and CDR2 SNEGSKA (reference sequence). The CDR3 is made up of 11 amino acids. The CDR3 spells CSAPDRALTYF. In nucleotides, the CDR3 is TGCAGTGCTCCAGACAGAGCCCTCACCTACTTC.